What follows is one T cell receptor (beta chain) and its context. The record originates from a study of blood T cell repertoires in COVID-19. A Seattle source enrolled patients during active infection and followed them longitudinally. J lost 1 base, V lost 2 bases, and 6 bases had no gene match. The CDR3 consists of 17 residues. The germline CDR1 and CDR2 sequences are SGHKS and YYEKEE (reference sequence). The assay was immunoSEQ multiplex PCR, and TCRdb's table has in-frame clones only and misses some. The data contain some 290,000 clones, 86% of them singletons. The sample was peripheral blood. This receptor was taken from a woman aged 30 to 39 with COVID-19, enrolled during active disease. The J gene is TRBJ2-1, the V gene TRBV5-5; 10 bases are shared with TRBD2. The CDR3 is CASSLERGGSSYNEQFF. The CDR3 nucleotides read TGTGCCAGCAGCTTAGAGCGGGGGGGCTCATCCTACAATGAGCAGTTCTTC.